The sequence of this T cell receptor (beta chain) was determined in a study of blood T cell repertoires in COVID-19 (dated by TCRdb to 2018 to 2021). Regarding the study in general: Samples covering the acute and convalescent phases of COVID-19 were provided by collaborators in the United States, Italy and Spain. Where available, HLA class I and class II types were taken from metadata supplied by the sample provider and were not determined by assay-based typing. The material from the prospective study consisted of cDNA or gDNA derived from T cells, B-cell-depleted T cells, or PBMCs. A freely available public database, intended as a resource for researchers studying the immune response to SARS-CoV-2, is where the repertoires were released. Deeply sampled blood TCRbeta repertoires from subjects exposed to, actively infected with, or recovered from COVID-19 were included in the dataset. A de-identified subject ID, COVID-19 status, age in years and sex were almost always included in the sample metadata. The samples were drawn from the first 160 participants of the ongoing ImmuneRACE study and from some 1,300 subjects provided by 6 global collaborators.

General study outcomes and caveats: Clinical and demographic metadata were provided uncurated, with the amount varying by source and participant.

Relative to germline, V is 3 bases shorter and J is 2 bases shorter, with 13 bases between their ends. The CDR3 goes from the cysteine to the phenylalanine over 14 residues. The CDR3 DNA has 42 bases and is translated from base 1. From the germline V gene (reference sequence), CDR1 is DFQATT and CDR2 is SNEGSKA. The immunoSEQ Assay, a bias-controlled multiplex PCR, was used to amplify TCRbeta CDR3 regions from genomic DNA. The authors' pipeline ran thus. The number of nucleated cells in each sample was estimated by amplification of reference gene primers within the assay. To quantify the absolute abundance of each unique TCRbeta CDR3 rearrangement, sequence reads were collapsed and filtered. For each sample, productive Simpson clonality was calculated as the square root of Simpson's diversity index across productive rearrangements. The source is immuneACCESS, and TCRdb retained only in-frame sequences with V and J called. Part of the clones is not carried over; for the studies checked, unresolved V genes explain less than half of this, and the remainder is unexplained. V and J calls and clone size are those listed in that table; D and trimming were worked out from the DNA. Within this sample are roughly 87,000 clones, with around 88% of them counted one time only. 7% to 9% of the sample belongs to the ten largest clones.

Points on this clone: No cognate antigen has been identified for it. It has no much larger one-base neighbor in the sample; base qualities were not kept.

The collaborating institutions used their own protocols to collect whole blood in K2EDTA tubes. For TCRbeta analysis, collaborators shipped samples in one of three forms: frozen whole blood, isolated PBMCs, or DNA extracted from either of those sample types. The source of this sequence is a man aged 45 to 65 with active COVID-19. The V and J genes are TRBV20-1 and TRBJ1-1, with TRBD1 perhaps the D gene, on 6 matching bases. Input material: peripheral blood. CDR3 reads: CSASSGHQNTEAFF. The nucleotide sequence is given as TGCAGTGCTAGTTCGGGACACCAAAACACTGAAGCTTTCTTT.